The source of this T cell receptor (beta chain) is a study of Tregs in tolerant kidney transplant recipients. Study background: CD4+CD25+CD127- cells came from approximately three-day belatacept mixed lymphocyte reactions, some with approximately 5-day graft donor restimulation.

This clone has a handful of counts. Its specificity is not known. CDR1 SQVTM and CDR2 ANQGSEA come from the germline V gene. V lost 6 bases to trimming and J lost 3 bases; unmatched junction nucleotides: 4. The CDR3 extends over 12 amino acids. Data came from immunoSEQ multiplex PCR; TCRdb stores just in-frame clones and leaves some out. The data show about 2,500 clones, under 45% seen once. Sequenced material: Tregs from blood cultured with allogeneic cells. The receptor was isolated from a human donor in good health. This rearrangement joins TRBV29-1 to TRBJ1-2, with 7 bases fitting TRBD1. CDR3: CSVLTGDYGYTF. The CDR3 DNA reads TGCAGCGTGCTAACAGGGGACTATGGCTACACCTTC.